What follows are 9 T cell receptor beta chains derived from one specimen sequenced in a study of T cells expressing NK-cell markers (dated by TCRdb to about 2020). Libraries were prepared through 5' RACE. These reads were obtained on an Illumina HiSeq 2000. TCRdb reprocessed the sequencing reads and holds a single record per CDR3 protein sequence, with no DNA. This sample's listing comprises about 160,000 distinct CDR3 sequences. Of the sample, approximately 17% is held by the ten largest clones. The sample taken for sequencing was blood T cells: a sorted CD56 or NKG2C T cell subset, CD4+ or CD8+ T cells, or bulk PBMC T cells (not recorded which). All receptors come from a woman between 18 and 75 years old in good health.

This chain connects TRBV18 to TRBJ2-4. The length of the CDR3 is 14 residues. The V gene's germline CDR1 is KGHSH and CDR2 LQKENI. CDR3 sequence reads: CASSPPSHGNIQYF.

The chain joins TRBV7-2 to TRBJ2-7; TCRdb proposes TRBD2, but this gene call is untestable without DNA. There are 15 residues in the CDR3. Germline V gives CDR1 SGHTA, CDR2 FQGNSA. The CDR3 sequence: CASSPQGLDNYEQYF. Drawing the rest from reference TRBV7-2 and TRBJ2-7, the complete variable domain is GAGVSQSPSNKVTEKGKDVELRCDPISGHTALYWYRQSLGQGLEFLIYFQGNSAPDKSGLPSDRFSAERTGGSVSTLTIQRTQQEDSAVYLCASSPQGLDNYEQYFGPGTRLTVT.

The chain uses TRBV19 and TRBJ1-2; lacking DNA, the TRBD1 call made by TCRdb goes unchecked. The CDR3 spans 15 residues. The V gene's germline CDR1 is LNHDA and CDR2 SQIVND (reference sequence). The CDR3 protein is CASSPDSFYNYGYTF.

The V call is TRBV15, the J call TRBJ1-2; as DNA is missing, the TRBD1 call by TCRdb cannot be tested. This CDR3 has 15 residues. Germline V gives CDR1 LNHNV, CDR2 YYDKDF (reference sequence). The CDR3 loop reads CATSRGDRGNYGYTF.

The rearrangement uses TRBV12-3 or TRBV12-4 and TRBJ2-5. The CDR3 loop spans 13 amino acids. This chain's CDR3 is CASSSSGAETQYF.

V and J are TRBV12-3 or TRBV12-4 and TRBJ2-2. The CDR3 consists of 12 residues. The CDR3: CASSFTEAELFF.

CDR3 residues: CASSKAGAFTDTQYF. The V call is TRBV4-1, the J call TRBJ2-3; TCRdb returns TRBD1, unconfirmable since there is no DNA. Germline CDR1 and CDR2: MGHRA and YSYEKL. The CDR3 has 15 residues.

The chain is built from TRBV29-1 and TRBJ1-1. CDR1 and CDR2 (germline): SQVTM, ANQGSEA. This CDR3 spans 13 amino acids. The CDR3 here is CSVRADSYTEAFF. Full variable domain (missing parts from reference TRBV29-1 and TRBJ1-1): SAVISQKPSRDICQRGTSLTIQCQVDSQVTMMFWYRQQPGQSLTLIATANQGSEATYESGFVIDKFPISRPNLTFSTLTVSNMSPEDSSIYLCSVRADSYTEAFFGQGTRLTVV.

The chain recombines TRBV7-3 with TRBJ2-2; absent DNA, TCRdb's TRBD2 call cannot be checked. This CDR3 has 15 amino acids. Germline-derived CDR1 and CDR2 are SGHTA and FQGTGA. CDR3 amino acids: CASSFSSASTGELFF.